The 19 T cell receptor beta chains presented below share a single source sample, sequenced in a study of regulatory T cells in long-lasting Graves disease. As for time point: newly diagnosed GD, antithyroid drugs for less than 3 months. Isolated PBMC RNA provided the starting material for the TCR library. Libraries of TCR beta came from iRepertoire HTBI primers plus Arm-PCR of CDR3 regions. In TCRdb, the multiplex PCR reads were re-called with MiXCR into one record per CDR3 protein. The sample has about 460,000 distinct CDR3 sequences; 14% are singletons. Separately, the same data were catalogued under a study of T cells in Graves' hyperthyroidism and ophthalmopathy.

Sequencing used peripheral blood mononuclear cells (PBMCs), obtained at new diagnosis, from a patient treated with antithyroid drugs. The receptors were gathered from a woman in her forties or fifties with Graves disease.

The rearrangement joins TRBV7-2 to TRBJ2-2; the match to TRBD2 covers 7 bases. CDR1 is SGHTA and CDR2 is FQGNSA in the germline V gene. After removal of 3 bases from V and 2 bases from J, the junction contained 6 bases not matched to a gene. The CDR3 sequence is 16 residues long. The CDR3 loop is CASSFPAGINTGELFF. As DNA, the CDR3 is TGTGCCAGCAGCTTTCCAGCGGGGATAAACACCGGGGAGCTGTTTTTT.

The rearrangement links TRBV5-1 to TRBJ1-5; D gene uncertain. The CDR3 spans 17 residues. V shed 1 base and J shed 6 bases, with 20 bases lying between them. Per the germline V gene, CDR1 is SGHRS and CDR2 is YFSETQ. The CDR3 DNA sequence: TGCGCCAGCAGCTTGAGGCCTTCAAAGACCATAAGTCAGCCCCAGCATTTT. It specifies CASSLRPSKTISQPQHF.

The genes are TRBV4-1 and TRBJ2-3; no reliable D call. The length of the CDR3 is 12 residues. Germline V CDR1 and CDR2: MGHRA, YSYEKL. Between the trimmed V and J ends, which lost 3 bases and 6 bases, there was a span of 7 bases. As DNA, the CDR3 is TGCGCCAGCAGCCATCCTCCGGATACGCAGTATTTT. It yields the protein CASSHPPDTQYF.

Notes on this clonotype: Being one base from a much bigger clone, this may be a read error. The chain links TRBV5-5 to TRBJ2-1, with 11 bases aligning to TRBD2. The germline V gene encodes CDR1 SGHKS and CDR2 YYEKEE (reference sequence). The CDR3 length is 15 residues. With V trimmed by 7 bases and J by 6 bases, 9 bases remained unmatched. The CDR3 nucleotides read TGTGCCAGCGGCTCTACTAGCGGGGGTTTCAATGAGCAGTTCTTC. It is translated as CASGSTSGGFNEQFF.

This clonotype was observed many times. CDR3 in DNA: TGTGCCAGCAGCCAAGAGTCCGAGCGGGGGATCCAAGAGACCCAGTACTTC. Translated: CASSQESERGIQETQYF. The chain couples TRBV3-1 to TRBJ2-5; TRBD2 aligns across 8 bases. The trim removed 0 bases at V and 1 base at J, leaving 7 bases unmatched. Germline CDR1 is LGHDT and CDR2 is YNNKEL (reference sequence). This CDR3 region has 17 residues.

The sample holds many counts of this clonotype. This chain joins TRBV11-2 and TRBJ1-1, with D uncertain. This CDR3 is built from 12 residues. Germline V gene sequence: CDR1 SGHAT, CDR2 FQNNGV. The V and J ends lost 4 bases and 10 bases respectively, with 13 bases between them. Here the CDR3 DNA reads TGTGCCAGCAGCTATATGTCAGAAGGAGCTTTCTTT. This codes for CASSYMSEGAFF.

This clonotype was seen a few times. Germline and junction disagree at one end, which may indicate a read error. This sequence joins TRBV2 and TRBJ1-1; possibly TRBD1 for D (5 bases). The CDR3 has 14 amino acids. The V gene's germline CDR1 is SNHLY and CDR2 FYNNEI. In DNA form, the CDR3 reads TGTGCCAGCTGTTGGCAGGGTATGAACACTGAAGCTTGCTTT. Protein sequence: CASCWQGMNTEACF.

The genes are TRBV25-1 and TRBJ1-4, with D possibly TRBD1 on 6 matching bases. The CDR3 extends over 16 amino acids. V was clipped by 1 base and J by 6 bases, with 15 bases between them. Germline values: CDR1 MGHDK, CDR2 SYGVNS. The CDR3 here is CASSESWGAGDEKLFF. Written as DNA, the CDR3 is TGTGCCAGCAGTGAATCGTGGGGTGCAGGGGATGAAAAACTGTTTTTT.

The V call is TRBV14, the J call TRBJ1-5, with D unclear. Trimming stripped 4 bases from V and 0 bases from J, with 7 bases between. Germline CDR1 SGHDN, CDR2 FVKESK. The CDR3 extends over 14 amino acids. CDR3 coding DNA: TGTGCCAGCAGCCCAAGTAATAGCAATCAGCCCCAGCATTTT. This translates into CASSPSNSNQPQHF.

This clonotype was observed a handful of times. The chain recombines TRBV5-1 with TRBJ2-2, with 9 bases fitting TRBD1. Germline V gene sequence: CDR1 SGHRS, CDR2 YFSETQ. With 1 base clipped from V and 3 bases from J, the junction kept 4 bases outside the gene matches. The CDR3 loop spans 16 amino acids. CDR3 nucleotide sequence: TGCGCCAGCAGCTTGTTTAGGACAGGGGACACCGGGGAGCTGTTTTTT. Its protein is CASSLFRTGDTGELFF.

On this clonotype itself: A read error may produce the germline difference seen at one junction end. This chain connects TRBV7-9 to TRBJ2-5; 9 bases match TRBD2. Germline-derived CDR1 and CDR2 are SEHNR and FQNEAQ (reference sequence). The CDR3 has 14 residues. Written as DNA, the CDR3 is TGTGCCAGCAGCTCAGTGGCGGGAGGGGAGATCCAGTACTTC. Residues: CASSSVAGGEIQYF.

This clonotype showed up many times. This rearrangement joins TRBV7-9 to TRBJ2-1; 9 bases align to TRBD1. With 6 bases clipped from V and 6 bases from J, the junction kept 3 bases outside the gene matches. Per the germline V gene, CDR1 is SEHNR and CDR2 is FQNEAQ (reference sequence). This CDR3 contains 13 residues. CDR3 coding DNA: TGTGCCAGCAGATCGACAGGGGGCAATGAGCAGTTCTTC. This encodes CASRSTGGNEQFF.

This clonotype was observed at least ten times. The genes are TRBV28 and TRBJ1-1; 10 nucleotides match TRBD1. Germline V gene lookup returns CDR1 MDHEN and CDR2 SYDVKM. This CDR3 comprises 17 residues. The trim removed 6 bases at V and 0 bases at J, leaving 10 bases unmatched. The CDR3 region is CASSSSGTGVMNTEAFF. In DNA, the CDR3 is TGTGCCAGCAGCAGCTCCGGGACAGGGGTTATGAACACTGAAGCTTTCTTT.

This clonotype was seen ten or more times. The chain uses TRBV5-1 and TRBJ2-1, with 7 bases that match TRBD2. The CDR3 consists of 15 residues. V was clipped by 0 bases and J by 4 bases; unmatched bases: 4. Looked up from germline, CDR1 is SGHRS and CDR2 is YFSETQ. DNA of the CDR3: TGCGCCAGCAGCTTGGCGACTAGCCCGTACAATGAGCAGTTCTTC. Translated: CASSLATSPYNEQFF.

The sample holds many counts of this clonotype. The chain is built from TRBV2 and TRBJ2-3, with D tentatively TRBD2 (6 bases). The germline V and J ends were trimmed by 8 bases and 0 bases, with 12 bases remaining between them. CDR3 size: 14 residues. The V gene's germline CDR1 is SNHLY and CDR2 FYNNEI. DNA of the CDR3: TGTGCCAGCTGGGGCGGGATGAGCACAGATACGCAGTATTTT. It yields the protein CASWGGMSTDTQYF.

This clonotype has only a few counts. The CDR3 nucleotides are TGTGCCAGCCAAGGGGTCCAAGAGACCCAGTACTTC. Protein product: CASQGVQETQYF. The chain recombines TRBV5-4 with TRBJ2-5; TRBD1 might be the D (5 bases). The germline CDR1 and CDR2 sequences are SGHNT and YYREEE (reference sequence). This CDR3 has 12 amino acids. Trimming removed 7 bases from V and 1 base from J, with 8 bases in between.

This clonotype has only a few counts. This chain connects TRBV20-1 to TRBJ2-7; 9 bases agree with TRBD2. Germline CDR1 is DFQATT and CDR2 is SNEGSKA (reference sequence). CDR3 length: 16 amino acids. Germline trimming cut 0 bases from V and 2 bases from J; bases unmatched to any gene: 8. In DNA form, the CDR3 reads TGCAGTGCTAGAGATCCGAGGGTAGCGGGGGCCTACGAGCAGTACTTC. Translating gives CSARDPRVAGAYEQYF.

This clonotype was seen at least ten times. The rearrangement links TRBV20-1 to TRBJ2-7; 9 bases line up with TRBD2. The germline V gene encodes CDR1 DFQATT and CDR2 SNEGSKA (reference sequence). V dropped 6 bases and J dropped 4; count of bases not matched to a gene: 10. The CDR3 is 14 residues long. In DNA, the CDR3 is TGCAGTGCCCCGTTTACTAGCGGGTTTTACGAGCAGTACTTC. Encoded protein: CSAPFTSGFYEQYF.

This clonotype came up a few times. This chain uses TRBV29-1 with TRBJ1-2, with a possible D match to TRBD1 (5 bases). The V end was cut by 2 bases, the J end by 12 bases, with 13 bases between. The CDR3 runs to 11 residues. Germline CDR1 and CDR2: SQVTM and ANQGSEA. The DNA of the CDR3 is TGCAGCGTTGAACAGGGTAGACGCCACACCTTC. Translation: CSVEQGRRHTF. Full variable domain (outside the CDR3, taken from reference TRBV29-1 and TRBJ1-2): SAVISQKPSRDICQRGTSLTIQCQVDSQVTMMFWYRQQPGQSLTLIATANQGSEATYESGFVIDKFPISRPNLTFSTLTVSNMSPEDSSIYLCSVEQGRRHTFGSGTRLTVV.